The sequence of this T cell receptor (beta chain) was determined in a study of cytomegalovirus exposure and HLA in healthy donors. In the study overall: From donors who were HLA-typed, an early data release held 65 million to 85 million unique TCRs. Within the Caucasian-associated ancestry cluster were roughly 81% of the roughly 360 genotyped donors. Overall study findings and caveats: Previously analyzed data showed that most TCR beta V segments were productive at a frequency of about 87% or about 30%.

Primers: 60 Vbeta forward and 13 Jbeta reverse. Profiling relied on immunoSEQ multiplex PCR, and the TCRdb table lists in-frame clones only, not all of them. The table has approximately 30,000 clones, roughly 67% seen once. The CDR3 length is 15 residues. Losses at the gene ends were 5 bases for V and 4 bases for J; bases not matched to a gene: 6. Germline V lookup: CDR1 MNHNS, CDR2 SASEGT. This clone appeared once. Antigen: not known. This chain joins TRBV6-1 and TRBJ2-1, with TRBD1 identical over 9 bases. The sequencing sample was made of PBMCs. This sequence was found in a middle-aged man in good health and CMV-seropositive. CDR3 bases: TGTGCCAGCAGTTTCGCCGGGACAGGGTACAATGAGCAGTTCTTC. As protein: CASSFAGTGYNEQFF.